This T cell receptor (beta chain) was identified during a study of cytomegalovirus exposure and HLA in healthy donors. As for this clone: Antigen: not known.

General observations from the study: Segments of the TCR beta V type were, in most cases, productive about 87% or about 30% of the time in an earlier analysis.

The PCR made use of 60 Vbeta and 13 Jbeta primers. The table came from immunoSEQ multiplex PCR; TCRdb's copy has only in-frame clones and leaves some out. The top ten clones hold approximately 1.5% of a sample with 60,000 to 85,000 clones, under 80% of them seen once. V was clipped by 7 bases and J by 0 bases, with 7 bases between them. This CDR3 region has 13 residues. The germline V gene has CDR1 SNHLY and CDR2 FYNNEI. The V call is TRBV2, the J call TRBJ2-1; D is undetermined. Material: PBMCs. The origin of this receptor is a middle-aged man in good health and CMV-seronegative. The CDR3 here is CASTAISYNEQFF. CDR3 nucleotides: TGTGCCAGCACCGCGATCTCCTACAATGAGCAGTTCTTC. Complete variable domain (other parts from reference TRBV2 and TRBJ2-1): EPEVTQTPSHQVTQMGQEVILRCVPISNHLYFYWYRQILGQKVEFLVSFYNNEISEKSEIFDDQFSVERPDGSNFTLKIRSTKLEDSAMYFCASTAISYNEQFFGPGTRLTVL.